The 19 T cell receptor beta chains given below trace back to one sample, sequenced in a study of blood T cell repertoires in COVID-19. Sequencing used immunoSEQ multiplex PCR; TCRdb keeps in-frame clones, though not all of them. The sample yields 250,000 to 300,000 clones, around 86% seen once. The sequenced sample consisted of peripheral blood. These receptors all come from a man between 50 and 59 years old with acute or convalescent COVID-19.

V usage is TRBV29-1 and J usage is TRBJ2-3, with a tentative D call TRBD2 (6 bases). CDR3 length: 12 residues. The ends were cut back, 8 bases at V and 5 bases at J, with 14 bases in the middle. The V gene's germline CDR1 is SQVTM and CDR2 ANQGSEA. CDR3 bases: TGCAGCCCTGGGGGGTTGGGAGATACGCAGTATTTT. It encodes CSPGGLGDTQYF.

The gene calls are TRBV10-3 and TRBJ2-5; 11 nucleotides align to TRBD2. V shed 2 bases and J 2 bases; nucleotides not matched to a gene: 7. Looked up from germline, CDR1 is ENHRY and CDR2 is SYGVKD. CDR3 length equals 17 residues. CDR3 sequence: CAISEGASGGLQETQYF. The CDR3 coding sequence is TGTGCCATCAGTGAGGGGGCTAGCGGGGGGTTACAAGAGACCCAGTACTTC.

This clone was recorded a few times. The rearrangement uses TRBV10-1 and TRBJ2-7; D is undetermined. The V and J ends lost 3 bases and 0 bases respectively, with 18 bases between them. Germline V gives CDR1 WNHNN, CDR2 SYGVQD (reference sequence). There are 17 residues in the CDR3. CDR3 in amino acids: CASSESFVENSSYEQYF. CDR3 DNA: TGCGCCAGCAGTGAAAGTTTCGTAGAGAACAGCTCCTACGAGCAGTACTTC.

This clone was seen only once. The gene calls are TRBV19 and TRBJ1-2; D remains unclear. V lost 1 base and J lost 2, with 8 bases in between. The CDR3 is 14 residues long. Per germline, CDR1 LNHDA and CDR2 SQIVND (reference sequence). The CDR3 protein is CASSIVPQNYGYTF. The DNA of the CDR3 is TGTGCCAGTAGTATAGTCCCCCAGAACTATGGCTACACCTTC.

This chain uses TRBV24-1 with TRBJ1-5, with TRBD1 matching over 8 bases. The CDR3 consists of 13 residues. Germline CDR1 reads KGHDR; CDR2 reads SFDVKD. V trimming: 4 bases; J trimming: 9 bases; junction bases outside the gene matches: 4. CDR3 in amino acids: CATSDRTGLPQHF. The CDR3 region has the DNA TGTGCCACCAGTGACAGGACAGGGTTGCCCCAGCATTTT.

The chain combines TRBV4-1 with TRBJ2-5, with D hard to call. This CDR3 has 12 amino acids. V was trimmed by 0 bases and J by 7 bases, leaving 6 bases between them. Germline assignment: CDR1 MGHRA and CDR2 YSYEKL. The CDR3 DNA reads as TGCGCCAGCAGCCAAGAATTCGGGACCCAGTACTTC. This sequence encodes CASSQEFGTQYF.

The V call is TRBV9, the J call TRBJ2-3; no clear D. This CDR3 spans 15 amino acids. Germline V gene lookup returns CDR1 SGDLS and CDR2 YYNGEE. V was shortened by 1 base and J by 0 bases, with 9 bases between the two germline ends. CDR3 DNA sequence: TGTGCCAGCAGCGTAAGACACCTGAGCACAGATACGCAGTATTTT. This sequence encodes CASSVRHLSTDTQYF.

The genes are TRBV18 and TRBJ1-2, with TRBD1 identical over 9 bases. The CDR3 length is 15 residues. V trimming: 4 bases; J trimming: 5 bases; junction bases outside the gene matches: 8. CDR1 and CDR2 from the germline V gene are KGHSH and LQKENI. The CDR3 DNA reads as TGTGCCAGCTCACTTCCACAGGGGGCAGAATATGGCTACACCTTC. This encodes CASSLPQGAEYGYTF.

The chain joins TRBV19 to TRBJ1-2; no clear D. V gave up 4 bases and J gave up 4 bases, with 10 bases separating them. The germline CDR1 and CDR2 sequences are LNHDA and SQIVND (reference sequence). The CDR3 length is 13 residues. The CDR3 loop reads CASSNGQAYGYTF. CDR3 DNA sequence: TGTGCCAGTAGTAACGGTCAGGCCTATGGCTACACCTTC.

This clone came up once. J is TRBJ2-4 and V is TRBV15; D uncertain. Germline CDR1 reads LNHNV; CDR2 reads YYDKDF (reference sequence). The CDR3 sequence is 16 residues long. V was cut by 0 bases and J by 0 bases, with 9 bases left in between. The CDR3 is CATSRDGQLAKNIQYF. DNA of the CDR3: TGTGCCACCAGCAGAGATGGGCAGCTAGCCAAAAACATTCAGTACTTC.

This sequence joins TRBV5-8 and TRBJ2-7; TRBD1 matches at 8 bases. Per germline, CDR1 SGHTS and CDR2 YDEGEE. J lost 5 bases, V lost 3 bases, and 4 bases had no gene match. The CDR3 is made up of 13 amino acids. CDR3 DNA sequence: TGTGCCAGCAGCTCGGACAGGGAAAACGAGCAGTACTTC. Translated, it gives CASSSDRENEQYF.

This chain connects TRBV18 to TRBJ2-2, with 8 bases that match TRBD1. V was clipped by 5 bases and J by 6 bases; unmatched bases: 5. CDR1 is KGHSH and CDR2 is LQKENI in the germline V gene. This CDR3 is 14 amino acids long. CDR3 bases: TGTGCCAGCTCATCGGGACAGGTCCCCGGGGAGCTGTTTTTT. Its protein product is CASSSGQVPGELFF. The whole variable domain, remainder taken from reference TRBV18 and TRBJ2-2, is NAGVMQNPRHLVRRRGQEARLRCSPMKGHSHVYWYRQLPEEGLKFMVYLQKENIIDESGMPKERFSAEFPKEGPSILRIQQVVRGDSAAYFCASSSGQVPGELFFGEGSRLTVL.

The chain recombines TRBV10-3 with TRBJ2-7; D might be TRBD1 (6 bases). The V gene lost 10 bases and the J gene lost 7 bases, with 14 bases spanning the gap. The CDR3 runs to 11 residues. Germline CDR1 and CDR2: ENHRY and SYGVKD. As DNA, the CDR3 is TGTGCCAGCCGACAGGCAGCGGAGCAGTACTTC. Translation gives CASRQAAEQYF.

This chain links TRBV5-1 with TRBJ1-1; TRBD1 matches at 7 bases. CDR1 and CDR2 from the germline V gene are SGHRS and YFSETQ. V lost 6 bases, J lost 7 bases, and 12 bases stayed unmatched. This CDR3 has 14 amino acids. The CDR3 DNA sequence: TGCGCCAGCAAGGGGGCGGTAGCACTGGATGAAGCTTTCTTT. Translating gives CASKGAVALDEAFF. Using reference TRBV5-1 and TRBJ1-1 for the parts outside the CDR3, the full variable domain is KAGVTQTPRYLIKTRGQQVTLSCSPISGHRSVSWYQQTPGQGLQFLFEYFSETQRNKGNFPGRFSGRQFSNSRSEMNVSTLELGDSALYLCASKGAVALDEAFFGQGTRLTVV.

This chain links TRBV3-1 (or the pseudogene TRBV3-2) with TRBJ1-1; D not resolved. Germline assignment: CDR1 LGHDT and CDR2 YNNKEL (reference sequence). V was trimmed by 1 base and J by 4 bases, leaving 10 bases between them. The CDR3 length is 14 residues. This CDR3 reads CASSQAGIATEAFF. The DNA of the CDR3 is TGTGCCAGCAGCCAAGCAGGAATCGCCACTGAAGCTTTCTTT.

About this clone: Other DNA sequences in the same sample also yield this CDR3. The rearrangement links TRBV30 to TRBJ1-2; possibly TRBD1 for D (5 bases). V shed 4 bases and J shed 2 bases, with 11 bases lying between them. CDR3 size: 13 residues. The V gene's germline CDR1 is GTSNPN and CDR2 SVGIG (reference sequence). CDR3 nucleotides: TGTGCCTGGAACCAGGGCGCAAACTATGGCTACACCTTC. Its translation is CAWNQGANYGYTF.

This clone came up a few times. This chain links TRBV15 with TRBJ2-7; 8 nucleotides line up with TRBD1. The CDR3 has 14 residues. In germline, CDR1 is LNHNV, CDR2 YYDKDF (reference sequence). Trimming cost V 5 bases and J 5 bases; bases outside gene matches: 8. The CDR3 sequence: CATSHGQGKNEQYF. The CDR3 region has the DNA TGTGCCACCAGCCATGGACAGGGCAAAAACGAGCAGTACTTC.

The CDR3 loop is CASSLSADYGYTF. DNA of the CDR3: TGTGCCAGCAGTTTATCGGCGGACTATGGCTACACCTTC. The V gene is TRBV27, the J gene TRBJ1-2; D is ambiguous. The CDR3 totals 13 residues. V gave up 0 bases and J gave up 3 bases, with 5 bases separating them. The V gene's germline CDR1 is MNHEY and CDR2 SMNVEV (reference sequence).

The chain combines TRBV6-2 or TRBV6-3 with TRBJ2-2, with D hard to call. V was cut by 2 bases and J by 5 bases, with 12 bases left in between. Looked up from germline, CDR1 is MNHEY and CDR2 is SVGEGT. The CDR3 runs 15 residues. The CDR3 here is CASSYRPIRTGELFF. The CDR3, as DNA: TGTGCCAGCAGTTACCGTCCGATTCGGACCGGGGAGCTGTTTTTT.